This TCR beta chain was sequenced for a study of tumor-infiltrating lymphocytes in localized non-small cell lung cancer. Study overall: Patients included smokers and never-smokers with various histologies, some sampled after neoadjuvant chemotherapy.

The CDR3 is 15 amino acids. Germline CDR1 KGHSH, CDR2 LQKENI. Trimming pared 2 bases from V and 1 base from J, leaving 9 bases between. Study-wide points: Different pieces of the same tissue went to different assays, confounding technical variation with intratumor heterogeneity. Tumor T-cell fraction from TCR sequencing was not associated with recurrence-free survival (p = 0.61).

Method: immunoSEQ multiplex PCR; TCRdb's copy keeps in-frame clones and lacks some. The sample has approximately 13,000 clones, under 70% seen once. Details on this clone: Antigen: not known.

The chain employs TRBV18 and TRBJ1-3; D is possibly TRBD1 (6 bases). The TCR sequence derives from a human donor with non-small cell lung cancer. Sequencing used lung tumor tissue. The DNA for the CDR3 is TGTGCCAGCTCACCAAATCAGGGGTCTGGAAACACCATATATTTT. Translated, it gives CASSPNQGSGNTIYF.